Reported below is one T cell receptor (beta chain). Its antigen remains unidentified. Primers included in the PCR were 60 Vbeta and 13 Jbeta primers. The table came from immunoSEQ multiplex PCR; TCRdb's copy has only in-frame clones and leaves some out. The data show about 120,000 clones, 79% seen once. The data were taken from a study of cytomegalovirus exposure and HLA in healthy donors. Study-wide results and caveats: The analysis excluded some indistinguishable V segments, including TRBV6-2 and TRBV6-3. In a later analysis, at a false discovery rate of 0.05, 15,000 to 20,000 TCR beta sequences were associated with HLA alleles.

This CDR3 has 17 amino acids. Material for sequencing was PBMCs. This clonotype was sampled from a woman younger than 30 in good health and CMV-seropositive. V usage is TRBV21-1 and J usage is TRBJ2-7; TRBD2 is taken as the D call from the table, unchecked against the DNA. TRBV21-1 is noted as a pseudogene. CDR3 DNA sequence: TGTGACAGCAGCAAAGCAGAGGGTTTCCAGTCCTCGTACGAGCAGTACTTC. This codes for CDSSKAEGFQSSYEQYF.